This note documents a single T cell receptor (beta chain) sequence. Specified time point: baseline pretreatment blood. As for treatment: 15 Gy SBRT to primary tumor, nephrectomy 4 weeks later. The source of the sample is a study of radiation and T cells in renal cell carcinoma. The assay was immunoSEQ multiplex PCR, and TCRdb's table has in-frame clones only and misses some. Here the sample spans about 130,000 clones, approximately 91% being singletons. The CDR3 sequence is 15 residues long. The V gene's germline CDR1 is SGHKS and CDR2 YYEKEE (reference sequence). J gave up 3 bases and V 2 bases, and 4 bases lay outside the gene matches.

The sample consisted of blood, taken from a patient whose treatment included radiotherapy and nephrectomy. The TCR originated in a woman in her fifties or sixties with renal cell carcinoma. This chain joins TRBV5-5 and TRBJ1-5; 8 nucleotides align to TRBD1. Here the CDR3 reads CASSFQGADNQPQHF. DNA of the CDR3: TGTGCCAGCAGCTTTCAGGGGGCGGACAATCAGCCCCAGCATTTT.